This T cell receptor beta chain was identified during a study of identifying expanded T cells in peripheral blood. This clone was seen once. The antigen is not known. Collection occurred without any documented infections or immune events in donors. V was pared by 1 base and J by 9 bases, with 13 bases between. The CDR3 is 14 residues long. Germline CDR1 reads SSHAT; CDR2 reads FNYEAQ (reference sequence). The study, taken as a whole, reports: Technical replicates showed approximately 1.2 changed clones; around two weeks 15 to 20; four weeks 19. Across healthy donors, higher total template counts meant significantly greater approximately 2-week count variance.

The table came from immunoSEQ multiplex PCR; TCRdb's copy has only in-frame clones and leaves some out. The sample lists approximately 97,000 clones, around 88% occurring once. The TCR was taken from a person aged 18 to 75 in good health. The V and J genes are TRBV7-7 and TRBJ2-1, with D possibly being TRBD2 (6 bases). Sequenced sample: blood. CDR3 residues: CASSLDLWGVEQFF. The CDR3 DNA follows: TGTGCCAGCAGCTTAGATTTGTGGGGGGTTGAGCAGTTCTTC.